This T cell receptor (beta chain) comes out of a study of cytomegalovirus exposure and HLA in healthy donors. Regarding the study as a whole: Because they were indistinguishable, some V segments, including TRBV6-2 and TRBV6-3, were excluded. Roughly uniform sequencing depth across donors was assumed, possibly incorrectly. Later, an analysis showed that TCR beta chains associated with HLA were more clonally expanded than others that were equally common.

CDR3 length: 17 residues. Germline lookup yields CDR1 LNHDA and CDR2 SQIVND (reference sequence). With 6 bases removed from V and 3 bases from J, the gap between germline ends came to 24 bases. A note on this clone: Its antigen is not known.

In the PCR, 60 Vbeta and 13 Jbeta primers were used. Sequencing was performed with immunoSEQ multiplex PCR; in TCRdb, only in-frame clones are kept and a portion is missing. The table records approximately 96,000 clones, under 80% of them present only once. The J gene is TRBJ2-7, the V gene TRBV19, with TRBD2 as a possible D gene (6 bases). The clonotype originates from a male donor in good health and CMV-seronegative. The sample taken for sequencing was PBMCs. CDR3 sequence: CASSPRRRDSGYYEQYF. In DNA form, the CDR3 reads TGTGCCAGTAGCCCCCGTCGCAGGGACTCGGGGTACTACGAGCAGTACTTC. Full variable domain (remainder filled in from reference TRBV19 and TRBJ2-7): DGGITQSPKYLFRKEGQNVTLSCEQNLNHDAMYWYRQDPGQGLRLIYYSQIVNDFQKGDIAEGYSVSREKKESFPLTVTSAQKNPTAFYLCASSPRRRDSGYYEQYFGPGTRLTVT.